Listed below are T cell receptor beta chains from one sample, sequenced in a study of identical twins. MiXCR was run by TCRdb on the 5' RACE reads, yielding one entry per CDR3 protein. The sample contains roughly 490,000 distinct CDR3 sequences, approximately 15% of which appear only once. The same sample was also used in a study of yellow fever vaccine responses in identical twins.

The specimen sequenced was CD4+ T cells sorted from blood. These receptors originate from a woman aged 18-29 years in good health. The CDR3 runs from the conserved cysteine through the conserved F or W. Fields, in order: CDR3 DNA, CDR3 protein, D gene, CDR3 length, V gene, J gene, clone size. The D gene is left open where the match is weak. Rows give clone size only sometimes, using once, few, many, or a class for an expanded clone.

TGTGCCAGCAGCTTCGGACTAGTGGAGACCCAGTACTTC,CASSFGLVETQYF,TRBD2,13,TRBV12-3/TRBV12-4,TRBJ2-5,many
TGTGCCAGCAGCGCACAGGGGCGGTCCGTAGGGGCCAACGTCCTGACTTTC,CASSAQGRSVGANVLTF,TRBD1,17,TRBV9,TRBJ2-6,-
TGTGCCAGTAGTAGGGGAGACTCCTCCCAAGAGACCCAGTACTTC,CASSRGDSSQETQYF,-,15,TRBV19,TRBJ2-5,-
TGCAGCGTTGAAGGTCTTACAGATACGCAGTATTTT,CSVEGLTDTQYF,-,12,TRBV29-1,TRBJ2-3,few
TGTGCCAGCAGTGCCCCACAGGGGTGGTACACTGAAGCTTTCTTT,CASSAPQGWYTEAFF,TRBD1,15,TRBV25-1,TRBJ1-1,few
TGTGCCAGCAGCCTTTTTAGCGGCAATGAGCAGTTCTTC,CASSLFSGNEQFF,-,13,TRBV11-2,TRBJ2-1,few
TGTGCCAGCAGTGGGGGGGGCCCGACCTACAATGAGCAGTTCTTC,CASSGGGPTYNEQFF,-,15,TRBV2,TRBJ2-1,-
TGTGCCAGCAGCTCAACCAGGGGGCGCGACGAAAAACTGTTTTTT,CASSSTRGRDEKLFF,TRBD1,15,TRBV3-1,TRBJ1-4,few
TGTGCCAGCAGCCAAGATAGGCCAGGGCATAGAGGCTACACCTTC,CASSQDRPGHRGYTF,-,15,TRBV3-1,TRBJ1-2,few
TGTGCCAGCAGCTTGGCAACGAACACCGGGGAGCTGTTTTTT,CASSLATNTGELFF,-,14,TRBV7-8,TRBJ2-2,many
TGTGCCAGCAGTCGAGGACAGAATTCACCCCTCCACTTT,CASSRGQNSPLHF,-,13,TRBV2,TRBJ1-6,few
TGTGCCAGCAGCTTAGCAGGGCAGGATACGCAGTATTTT,CASSLAGQDTQYF,-,13,TRBV7-9,TRBJ2-3,many
TGTGCCATCAGTGTCACAGGCAACACAGATACGCAGTATTTT,CAISVTGNTDTQYF,-,14,TRBV10-3,TRBJ2-3,-
TGCGCCAGCAGCCAAGCTCTAGCAGCTGAGCAGTTCTTC,CASSQALAAEQFF,-,13,TRBV4-3,TRBJ2-1,many
TGCGCCAGCAGCCAAGTCGGACTAGCGGGAGGAGGGGCCACCGGGGAGCTGTTTTTT,CASSQVGLAGGGATGELFF,TRBD2,19,TRBV4-3,TRBJ2-2,-
TGTGCCAGCAGCCAGGGGGGTGGGAACACTGAAGCTTTCTTT,CASSQGGGNTEAFF,TRBD1,14,TRBV7-9,TRBJ1-1,few
TGTGCCACCAGTGATTCCCGGACCAGTTCGAAGACCCAGTACTTC,CATSDSRTSSKTQYF,-,15,TRBV24-1,TRBJ2-5,few
TGTGCCAGCAGGACCCTCTATGGCTACACCTTC,CASRTLYGYTF,-,11,TRBV27,TRBJ1-2,-